This T cell receptor (beta chain) was found in a study of cytomegalovirus exposure and HLA in healthy donors. In the study overall: The same platform was used for the roughly 120 validation repertoires and the 650 to 800 first-cohort repertoires, a later analysis reported.

Study conclusions and caveats: First-cohort TCR clusters were later found to tend to co-occur in the roughly 120 validation repertoires. The study put under 200 TCR beta chains on its list as cytomegalovirus-associated.

Repertoires were generated with immunoSEQ multiplex PCR, while TCRdb's copy carries only in-frame clones and drops some. The sample has 70,000 or so clones; about 94% are singletons. Germline V gene data show CDR1 as GTSNPN and CDR2 as SVGIG (reference sequence). After removal of 2 bases from V and 6 bases from J, the junction contained 1 base not matched to a gene. This CDR3 region has 11 residues. Concerning this clone: Its cognate antigen is unknown.

The source is a woman between 18 and 29 years old in good health and CMV-seronegative. The V and J genes are TRBV30 and TRBJ2-7; TRBD1 aligns across 7 bases. Sequenced input: PBMCs. CDR3 DNA sequence: TGTGCCTGGAGTCCAGGGGGCGAGCAGTACTTC. Its translation is CAWSPGGEQYF.